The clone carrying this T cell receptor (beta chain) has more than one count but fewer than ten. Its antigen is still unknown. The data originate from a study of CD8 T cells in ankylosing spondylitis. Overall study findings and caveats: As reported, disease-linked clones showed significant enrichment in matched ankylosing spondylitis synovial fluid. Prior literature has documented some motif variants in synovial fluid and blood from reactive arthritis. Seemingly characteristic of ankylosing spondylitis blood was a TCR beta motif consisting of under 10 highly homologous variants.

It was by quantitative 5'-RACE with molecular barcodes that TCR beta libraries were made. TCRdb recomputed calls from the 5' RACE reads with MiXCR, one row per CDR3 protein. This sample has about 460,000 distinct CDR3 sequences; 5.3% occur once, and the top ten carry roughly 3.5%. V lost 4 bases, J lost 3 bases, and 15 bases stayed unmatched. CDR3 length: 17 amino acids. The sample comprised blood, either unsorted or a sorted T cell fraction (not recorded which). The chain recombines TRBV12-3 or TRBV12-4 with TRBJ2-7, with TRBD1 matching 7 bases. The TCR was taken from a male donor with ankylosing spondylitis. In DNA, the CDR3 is TGTGCCAGCAGTTCTCGCCGCCAGACAGGGAATCGCTACGAGCAGTACTTC. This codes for CASSSRRQTGNRYEQYF.